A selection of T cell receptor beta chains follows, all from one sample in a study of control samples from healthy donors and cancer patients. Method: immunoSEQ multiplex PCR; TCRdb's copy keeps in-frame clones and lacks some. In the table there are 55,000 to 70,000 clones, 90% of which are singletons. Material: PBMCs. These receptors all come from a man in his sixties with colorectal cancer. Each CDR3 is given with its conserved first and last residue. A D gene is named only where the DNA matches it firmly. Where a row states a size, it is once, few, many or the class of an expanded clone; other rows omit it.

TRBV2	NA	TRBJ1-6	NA	CASSGAGMSNSPLHF	TGTGCCAGCAGTGGGGCAGGGATGTCTAATTCACCCCTCCACTTT
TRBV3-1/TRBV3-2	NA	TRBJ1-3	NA	CASSHFGRPSSGNTIYF	TGTGCCAGCAGCCACTTTGGCCGCCCGAGCTCTGGAAACACCATATATTTT
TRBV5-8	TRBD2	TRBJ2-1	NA	CASSFTLGTSGGASYNEQFF	TGTGCCAGCAGCTTTACCTTAGGGACTAGCGGGGGGGCTAGCTACAATGAGCAGTTCTTC
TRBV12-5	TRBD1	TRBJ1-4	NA	CASGPGQGREKLFF	TGTGCTAGTGGTCCGGGACAGGGGAGGGAAAAACTGTTTTTT
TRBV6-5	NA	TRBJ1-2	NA	CASSYRDVSGYTF	TGTGCCAGCAGTTACCGGGACGTCTCTGGCTACACCTTC
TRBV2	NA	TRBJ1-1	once	CASSPRLANTEAFF	TGTGCCAGCAGCCCCCGGCTGGCGAACACTGAAGCTTTCTTT
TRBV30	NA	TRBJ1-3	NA	CAWSVSAAAGNTIYF	TGTGCCTGGAGTGTCTCGGCTGCCGCTGGAAACACCATATATTTT
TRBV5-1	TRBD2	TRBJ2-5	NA	CASRTSGGVTETQYF	TGCGCCAGCAGGACTAGCGGGGGGGTCACGGAGACCCAGTACTTC
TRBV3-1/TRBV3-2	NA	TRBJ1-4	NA	CASSLTGSGLNEKLFF	TGTGCCAGCAGCCTTACGGGGTCCGGGCTCAATGAAAAACTGTTTTTT
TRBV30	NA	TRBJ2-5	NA	CAWSVGSLVETQYF	TGTGCCTGGAGTGTAGGGTCACTAGTGGAGACCCAGTACTTC
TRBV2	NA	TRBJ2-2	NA	CASSVDSLPNTGELFF	TGTGCCAGCAGTGTTGACAGTCTTCCGAACACCGGGGAGCTGTTTTTT
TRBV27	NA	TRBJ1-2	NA	CASSFSRAYGYTF	TGTGCCAGCAGTTTCTCCAGGGCTTATGGCTACACCTTC
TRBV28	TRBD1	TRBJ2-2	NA	CASSFPRRDRGRAGELFF	TGTGCCAGCAGTTTCCCCCGCCGGGACAGGGGGCGAGCCGGGGAGCTGTTTTTT
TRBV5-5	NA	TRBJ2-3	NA	CASSSRALTDTQYF	TGTGCCAGCAGCTCCCGGGCCCTCACAGATACGCAGTATTTT
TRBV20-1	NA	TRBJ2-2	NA	CSASLTGELFF	TGCAGTGCTAGCCTCACCGGGGAGCTGTTTTTT
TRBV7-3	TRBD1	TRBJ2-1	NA	CASSPRQGGYNEQFF	TGTGCCAGCAGTCCTCGACAGGGGGGGTACAATGAGCAGTTCTTC
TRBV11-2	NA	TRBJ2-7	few	CASSLDYKEQYF	TGTGCCAGCAGCTTAGACTACAAAGAGCAGTACTTC
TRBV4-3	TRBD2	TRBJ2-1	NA	CASSQDRGGSYNEQFF	TGCGCCAGCAGCCAAGATCGCGGGGGATCCTACAATGAGCAGTTCTTC
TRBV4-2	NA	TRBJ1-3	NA	CASSQGAFESGNTIYF	TGTGCCAGCAGCCAAGGTGCTTTTGAATCTGGAAACACCATATATTTT
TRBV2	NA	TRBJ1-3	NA	CASPGDTIYF	TGTGCCAGCCCGGGGGACACCATATATTTT
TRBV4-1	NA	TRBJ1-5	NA	CASSQGEGESNQPQHF	TGCGCCAGCAGCCAAGGGGAGGGGGAAAGCAATCAGCCCCAGCATTTT
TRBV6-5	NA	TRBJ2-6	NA	CASRTTGTGANVLTF	TGTGCCAGCAGGACCACAGGGACTGGGGCCAACGTCCTGACTTTC
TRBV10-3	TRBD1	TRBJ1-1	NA	CAIRGTGANTEAFF	TGTGCCATCAGGGGGACAGGGGCGAACACTGAAGCTTTCTTT
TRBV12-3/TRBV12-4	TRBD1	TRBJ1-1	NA	CASRTGGGTEAFF	TGTGCCAGCAGAACAGGGGGAGGAACTGAAGCTTTCTTT
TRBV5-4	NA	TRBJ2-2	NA	CASSSEGTGELFF	TGTGCCAGCAGTTCAGAGGGCACCGGGGAGCTGTTTTTT
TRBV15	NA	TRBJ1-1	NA	CATSRQKGVGTEAFF	TGTGCCACCAGCAGACAAAAGGGGGTGGGTACTGAAGCTTTCTTT
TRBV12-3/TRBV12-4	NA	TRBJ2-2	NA	CASNLGNTGELFF	TGTGCCAGCAATCTTGGGAACACCGGGGAGCTGTTTTTT
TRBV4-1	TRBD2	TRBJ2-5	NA	CASSQEVAGGLETQYF	TGCGCCAGCAGCCAAGAGGTTGCGGGGGGGCTAGAGACCCAGTACTTC
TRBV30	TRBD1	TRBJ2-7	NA	CAWSVLDREFDEQYF	TGTGCCTGGAGTGTACTGGACAGGGAGTTCGACGAGCAGTACTTC
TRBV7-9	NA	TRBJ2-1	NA	CASSLESYEQFF	TGTGCCAGCAGCCTGGAGAGCTACGAGCAGTTCTTC
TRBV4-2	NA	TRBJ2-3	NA	CASSQRRGDSDTQYF	TGTGCCAGCAGCCAGCGGAGGGGTGATTCAGATACGCAGTATTTT
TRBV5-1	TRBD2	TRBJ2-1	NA	CASSNPGGFNEQFF	TGCGCCAGCAGCAATCCGGGGGGGTTCAATGAGCAGTTCTTC
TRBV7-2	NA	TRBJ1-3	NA	CASSPGGGVASGNTIYF	TGTGCCAGCAGCCCCGGGGGGGGGGTCGCGTCAGGAAACACCATATATTTT
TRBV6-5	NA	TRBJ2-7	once	CASSYVAGEAYEQYF	TGTGCCAGCAGTTACGTGGCAGGGGAAGCCTACGAGCAGTACTTC
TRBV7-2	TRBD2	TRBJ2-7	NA	CASSPGGGGAYEQYF	TGTGCCAGCAGCCCTGGTGGCGGGGGGGCCTACGAGCAGTACTTC
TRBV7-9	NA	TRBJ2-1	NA	CASSLSRISYNEQFF	TGTGCCAGCAGCTTATCGAGGATCTCCTACAATGAGCAGTTCTTC
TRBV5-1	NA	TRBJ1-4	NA	CASSLYFRTGAVDHEKLFF	TGCGCCAGCAGCTTGTATTTTAGGACGGGTGCAGTGGATCATGAAAAACTGTTTTTT
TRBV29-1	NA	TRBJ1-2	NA	CSVAESGVGYGYTF	TGCAGCGTTGCTGAATCCGGGGTGGGATATGGCTACACCTTC
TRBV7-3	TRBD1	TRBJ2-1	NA	CASSPRTGWNEQFF	TGTGCCAGCAGCCCCCGGACAGGGTGGAATGAGCAGTTCTTC
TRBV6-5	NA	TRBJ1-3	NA	CASSLGRTSGNTIYF	TGTGCCAGCAGTTTGGGACGGACCTCTGGAAACACCATATATTTT